Listed here are 21 T cell receptor beta chains from one sample, sequenced in a study of cytomegalovirus exposure and HLA in healthy donors. PCR employed 60 Vbeta and 13 Jbeta primers. Sequencing used immunoSEQ multiplex PCR; TCRdb keeps in-frame clones, though not all of them. The sample gives tens of thousands of clones, around three quarters of which show up once; around 6% is in the top ten. The source material was PBMCs. The source is a male donor in good health and CMV-seronegative.

V and J are TRBV5-5 and TRBJ1-1; no reliable D call. Trimming stripped 0 bases from V and 7 bases from J, with 10 bases between. The length of the CDR3 is 13 residues. In germline, CDR1 is SGHKS, CDR2 YYEKEE (reference sequence). The CDR3 DNA sequence: TGTGCCAGCAGCTTGGGAGGGTTCGATGAAGCTTTCTTT. It is translated as CASSLGGFDEAFF.

The gene calls are TRBV2 and TRBJ1-1; D is perhaps TRBD1 (5 bases). Trimming removed 6 bases from V and 2 bases from J, with 13 bases in between. From germline, CDR1 is SNHLY and CDR2 FYNNEI. The CDR3 runs to 14 residues. The DNA of the CDR3 is TGTGCCAGCAGCGTTCGGGGGAGAAACACTGAAGCTTTCTTT. Its protein is CASSVRGRNTEAFF.

The V call is TRBV28, the J call TRBJ2-5; 7 bases line up with TRBD1. CDR3 length: 14 amino acids. The V and J ends lost 6 bases and 5 bases, in that order; junction bases with no gene match: 9. Germline CDR1 and CDR2: MDHEN and SYDVKM. CDR3 sequence reads: CASSPTGSPETQYF. As DNA, the CDR3 is TGTGCCAGCAGCCCGACAGGGTCACCGGAGACCCAGTACTTC.

V gene TRBV7-2 combines with J gene TRBJ2-2; 7 nucleotides line up with TRBD1. Unmatched junction bases numbered 8, after V lost 7 bases and J lost 6 bases. The CDR3 has 14 amino acids. Looked up from germline, CDR1 is SGHTA and CDR2 is FQGNSA. CDR3 region: CASTRQGQAGELFF. For the CDR3, the DNA is TGTGCCAGCACCAGACAGGGTCAGGCCGGGGAGCTGTTTTTT.

The CDR3, as DNA: TGTGCCAGCAGCCTTGACAGGGACTATGGCTACACCTTC. Translation: CASSLDRDYGYTF. The rearrangement links TRBV9 to TRBJ1-2; 7 bases match TRBD1. The CDR3 totals 13 residues. CDR1 is SGDLS, CDR2 YYNGEE, per germline. The junction had 3 bases not matched to a gene; V was cut back by 4 bases and J by 3 bases.

This rearrangement joins TRBV28 to TRBJ2-1, with D maybe TRBD1 (5 bases). CDR1 and CDR2 (germline): MDHEN, SYDVKM. V shed 3 bases and J shed 2 bases, with 17 bases lying between them. The CDR3 has 17 amino acids. This CDR3 is CASSLDQGMGPYNEQFF. For the CDR3, the DNA is TGTGCCAGCAGTTTGGATCAGGGTATGGGCCCCTACAATGAGCAGTTCTTC.

The chain joins TRBV6-1 to TRBJ1-1; 9 bases agree with TRBD1. V shed 4 bases, J shed 11 bases, and the junction held 5 bases outside the gene matches. The CDR3 is 12 amino acids. Germline V gene sequence: CDR1 MNHNS, CDR2 SASEGT. The DNA of the CDR3 is TGTGCCAGCAGTGCCCGGGACAGGGAGGCTTTCTTT. Protein sequence: CASSARDREAFF.

The CDR3 DNA reads as TGTGCCTGGGGGGACAGGCGGAAAAGGGAGCAGTACTTC. Its protein is CAWGDRRKREQYF. The chain recombines TRBV30 with TRBJ2-7; 8 positions match TRBD1. The CDR3 spans 13 residues. Germline trimming cut 5 bases from V and 7 bases from J; bases unmatched to any gene: 10. Germline V gene lookup returns CDR1 GTSNPN and CDR2 SVGIG (reference sequence).

The chain recombines TRBV25-1 with TRBJ1-5; D is ambiguous. V was cut by 5 bases and J by 5 bases, with 16 bases left in between. Germline V gives CDR1 MGHDK, CDR2 SYGVNS. This CDR3 region has 15 residues. This CDR3 is CASSNAGRGDQPQHF. The CDR3 bases are TGTGCCAGCAGTAATGCGGGGAGAGGTGATCAGCCCCAGCATTTT.

The CDR3 region is CASSYLGLLTDTQYF. The DNA of the CDR3 is TGTGCCAGCAGTTACTTGGGACTACTCACAGATACGCAGTATTTT. The chain employs TRBV6-5 and TRBJ2-3; 7 nucleotides line up with TRBD2. This CDR3 has 15 residues. Germline V CDR1 and CDR2: MNHEY, SVGAGI. Trimming at V came to 1 base and at J to 2 bases, leaving 3 bases not matched to a gene.

The chain is built from TRBV7-6 and TRBJ2-1, with D perhaps matching TRBD2 (6 bases). V gave up 6 bases and J gave up 1 base, with 13 bases separating them. Germline V gene lookup returns CDR1 SGHVS and CDR2 FNYEAQ. The CDR3 covers 15 residues. The CDR3 bases are TGTGCCAGCAGGGGACTTGGGCGGTCCTACAATGAGCAGTTCTTC. Translated, it gives CASRGLGRSYNEQFF.

As DNA, the CDR3 is TGTGCCAGCAGTTTACCTCAGGGGAAGGCTGAAGCTTTCTTT. This encodes CASSLPQGKAEAFF. V usage is TRBV28 and J usage is TRBJ1-1; tentative D call: TRBD1 (6 bases). Between the trimmed V and J ends, which lost 2 bases and 6 bases, there was a span of 13 bases. This CDR3 is built from 14 residues. Germline CDR1 MDHEN, CDR2 SYDVKM.

This sequence joins TRBV28 and TRBJ2-7, with 8 bases that match TRBD2. CDR1 is MDHEN, CDR2 SYDVKM, per germline. Germline trimming cut 5 bases from V and 2 bases from J; bases unmatched to any gene: 8. The CDR3 loop spans 15 amino acids. CDR3 nucleotides: TGTGCCAGCAGTGAACCGGGACTAGGGACCTACGAGCAGTACTTC. It codes for CASSEPGLGTYEQYF.

Concerning this clone itself: The junction departs from germline at one end; a sequencing error may be responsible. This rearrangement joins TRBV5-1 to TRBJ1-2, with D possibly being TRBD1 (5 bases). The CDR3 runs 14 residues. Germline CDR1 reads SGHRS; CDR2 reads YFSETQ. The CDR3 loop reads CASSLDQGLDGYTF. DNA for the CDR3: TGTGCCAGCAGCTTGGACCAGGGTCTGGATGGCTACACCTTC.

The chain links TRBV19 to TRBJ1-1, with a weak D call TRBD1 (6 bases). CDR1 and CDR2 from the germline V gene are LNHDA and SQIVND (reference sequence). The CDR3 has 14 residues. Trimming stripped 6 bases from V and 5 bases from J, with 16 bases between. CDR3 amino acids: CASSPSGGPTEAFF. The DNA for the CDR3 is TGTGCCAGTAGCCCTTCGGGGGGGCCTACTGAAGCTTTCTTT.

The rearrangement uses TRBV6-1 and TRBJ1-3; D is unclear. The CDR3 extends over 14 amino acids. CDR1 MNHNS and CDR2 SASEGT come from the germline V gene. V lost 6 bases and J lost 0, with 9 bases in between. Written as DNA, the CDR3 is TGTGCCAGCAGCCCCGGGAGCTCTGGAAACACCATATATTTT. This codes for CASSPGSSGNTIYF.

The rearrangement links TRBV30 to TRBJ2-5, with D perhaps matching TRBD2 (7 bases). The V end lost 5 bases, the J end lost 5 bases, and 18 bases lay between the germline ends. CDR3 length equals 14 residues. The germline CDR1 and CDR2 sequences are GTSNPN and SVGIG (reference sequence). The CDR3 DNA follows: TGTGCCTGGTACGGGGGCGGGAGTCGGGAGACCCAGTACTTC. Translated, it gives CAWYGGGSRETQYF.

The rearrangement uses TRBV5-1 and TRBJ2-2, with 9 positions matching TRBD2. Germline CDR1 is SGHRS and CDR2 is YFSETQ. The CDR3 length is 17 residues. V dropped 1 base and J dropped 2; count of bases not matched to a gene: 6. CDR3 sequence: CASSLIAGAINTGELFF. The CDR3 bases are TGCGCCAGCAGCTTGATAGCGGGAGCTATTAACACCGGGGAGCTGTTTTTT.

This clone is a singleton in its sample. V gene TRBV5-1 combines with J gene TRBJ1-6; D gene ambiguous. V was trimmed by 3 bases and J by 4 bases, leaving 11 bases between them. This CDR3 is built from 15 residues. The germline gives CDR1 SGHRS, CDR2 YFSETQ. The CDR3 here is CASSSIGEYNSPLHF. CDR3 in DNA: TGCGCCAGCAGCTCTATCGGGGAATATAATTCACCCCTCCACTTT.

The rearrangement links TRBV6-5 to TRBJ2-7, with TRBD1 matching over 7 bases. Germline V gene sequence: CDR1 MNHEY, CDR2 SVGAGI. There are 15 residues in the CDR3. Unmatched junction bases numbered 5, after V lost 0 bases and J lost 3 bases. CDR3 residues: CASSYSATGDYEQYF. CDR3 nucleotides: TGTGCCAGCAGTTACTCGGCAACAGGGGACTACGAGCAGTACTTC.

J is TRBJ1-1 and V is TRBV5-1; no definite D call. The CDR3 extends over 14 amino acids. The germline V and J ends were trimmed by 2 bases and 4 bases, with 12 bases remaining between them. Germline-derived CDR1 and CDR2 are SGHRS and YFSETQ. CDR3 DNA sequence: TGCGCCAGCAGCTTAAGTGGGCCGCCCACTGAAGCTTTCTTT. Residues: CASSLSGPPTEAFF. Full variable domain (outside the CDR3, taken from reference TRBV5-1 and TRBJ1-1): KAGVTQTPRYLIKTRGQQVTLSCSPISGHRSVSWYQQTPGQGLQFLFEYFSETQRNKGNFPGRFSGRQFSNSRSEMNVSTLELGDSALYLCASSLSGPPTEAFFGQGTRLTVV.